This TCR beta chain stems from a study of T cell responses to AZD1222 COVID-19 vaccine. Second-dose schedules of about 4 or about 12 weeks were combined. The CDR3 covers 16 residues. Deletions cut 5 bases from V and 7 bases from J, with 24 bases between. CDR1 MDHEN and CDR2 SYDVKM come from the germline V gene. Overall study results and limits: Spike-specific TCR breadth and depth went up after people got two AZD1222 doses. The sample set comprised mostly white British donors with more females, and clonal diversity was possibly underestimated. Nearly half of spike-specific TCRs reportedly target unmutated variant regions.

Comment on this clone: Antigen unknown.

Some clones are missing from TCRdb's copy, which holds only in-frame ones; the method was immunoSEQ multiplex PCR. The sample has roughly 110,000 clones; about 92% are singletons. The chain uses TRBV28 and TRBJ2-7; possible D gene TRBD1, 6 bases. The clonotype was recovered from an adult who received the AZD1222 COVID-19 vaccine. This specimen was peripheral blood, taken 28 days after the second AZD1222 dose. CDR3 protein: CASSVGPGQGFVEQYF. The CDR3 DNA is TGTGCCAGCAGTGTGGGGCCGGGACAAGGATTCGTGGAGCAGTACTTC. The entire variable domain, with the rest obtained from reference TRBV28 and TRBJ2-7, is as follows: DVKVTQSSRYLVKRTGEKVFLECVQDMDHENMFWYRQDPGLGLRLIYFSYDVKMKEKGDIPEGYSVSREKKERFSLILESASTNQTSMYLCASSVGPGQGFVEQYFGPGTRLTVT.